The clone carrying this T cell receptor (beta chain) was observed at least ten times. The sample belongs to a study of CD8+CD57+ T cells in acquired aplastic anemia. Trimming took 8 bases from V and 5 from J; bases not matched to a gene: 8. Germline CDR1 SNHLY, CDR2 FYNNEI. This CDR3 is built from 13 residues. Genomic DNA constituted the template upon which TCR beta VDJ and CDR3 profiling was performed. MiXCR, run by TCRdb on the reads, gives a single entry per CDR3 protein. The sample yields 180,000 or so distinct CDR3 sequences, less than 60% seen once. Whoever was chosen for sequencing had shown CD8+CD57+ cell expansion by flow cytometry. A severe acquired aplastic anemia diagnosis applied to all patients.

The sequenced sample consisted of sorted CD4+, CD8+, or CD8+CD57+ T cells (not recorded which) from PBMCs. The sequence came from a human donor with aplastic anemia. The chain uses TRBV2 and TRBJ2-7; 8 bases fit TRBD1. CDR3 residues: CASDPGGRNEQYF. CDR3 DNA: TGTGCCAGCGACCCAGGGGGCAGGAACGAGCAGTACTTC.